This TCR beta chain was recorded in a study of T cells in Graves' hyperthyroidism and ophthalmopathy. Study observations and caveats: Separating ophthalmopathy from stable hyperthyroidism was achieved by a 13 V-J model.

At least ten counts were recorded for this clonotype. The antigen is unknown. The CDR3 has 16 amino acids. V dropped 5 bases and J dropped 2; count of bases not matched to a gene: 7. RNA transcripts served as the template for amplifying TCR beta CDR3 regions. RT-PCR in the first round (using the HTBI primer set) targeted the TCR CDR3. Each CDR3 protein is one row after TCRdb ran MiXCR on the multiplex PCR reads. Counted here are 300,000 to 450,000 distinct CDR3 sequences, approximately 18% occurring once; the ten biggest clones make up roughly 15%. The rearrangement joins TRBV12-3 or TRBV12-4 to TRBJ1-5, with 9 nucleotides matching TRBD1. Sequencing was done on a sample of blood. This receptor was identified in a woman aged 40 to 55 with Graves' ophthalmopathy. The CDR3 DNA sequence: TGTGCCAGCAGTCACAGGGGGCTCGTGGGCAATCAGCCCCAGCATTTT. Its translation is CASSHRGLVGNQPQHF.